The 29 T cell receptor beta chains reported below all come from one sample, sequenced in a study of blood T cell repertoires in COVID-19. Measured with immunoSEQ multiplex PCR; TCRdb has only the in-frame clones, and not every one. The table records approximately 220,000 clones, approximately 83% of them present only once. The material sequenced was peripheral blood. The receptor set was obtained from a woman aged 25 to 39 who had recovered from COVID-19.

The genes are TRBV18 and TRBJ2-1; TRBD2 matches 12 bases. CDR1 KGHSH and CDR2 LQKENI come from the germline V gene. V gave up 1 base and J gave up 6 bases; unmatched junction bases: 4. The CDR3 runs to 16 residues. CDR3 coding DNA: TGTGCCAGCTCACCACAAGGGACTAGCGGGCTCAATGAGCAGTTCTTC. Its translation: CASSPQGTSGLNEQFF. Looking up the rest from reference TRBV18 and TRBJ2-1 gives the full variable domain: NAGVMQNPRHLVRRRGQEARLRCSPMKGHSHVYWYRQLPEEGLKFMVYLQKENIIDESGMPKERFSAEFPKEGPSILRIQQVVRGDSAAYFCASSPQGTSGLNEQFFGPGTRLTVL.

V usage is TRBV15 and J usage is TRBJ1-2; D is uncertain. The CDR3 sequence is 14 residues long. The germline gives CDR1 LNHNV, CDR2 YYDKDF (reference sequence). The V end was cut by 7 bases, the J end by 6 bases, with 18 bases between. The CDR3 DNA reads TGTGCCACCACCTATCTTTCCCCATCCAATGGCTACACCTTC. The encoded protein is CATTYLSPSNGYTF.

This chain joins TRBV5-1 and TRBJ1-5; 7 nucleotides agree with TRBD1. Trimming removed 1 base from V and 7 bases from J; junction bases left unmatched: 17. CDR3 length equals 18 residues. Germline V gene sequence: CDR1 SGHRS, CDR2 YFSETQ. The CDR3 reads CASSLLPTGYGDIQPQHF. CDR3 DNA sequence: TGCGCCAGCAGCTTGCTCCCGACAGGGTACGGGGATATCCAGCCCCAGCATTTT.

This clone was observed once. V and J are TRBV5-1 and TRBJ1-4; D may be TRBD1 (6 bases). The germline CDR1 and CDR2 sequences are SGHRS and YFSETQ. The ends were cut back, 3 bases at V and 5 bases at J, with 11 bases in the middle. The CDR3 is 14 residues long. The CDR3 loop reads CASSYRVGNEKLFF. Written as DNA, the CDR3 is TGCGCCAGCAGCTACAGGGTGGGAAATGAAAAACTGTTTTTT. Variable domain in full (rest from reference TRBV5-1 and TRBJ1-4): KAGVTQTPRYLIKTRGQQVTLSCSPISGHRSVSWYQQTPGQGLQFLFEYFSETQRNKGNFPGRFSGRQFSNSRSEMNVSTLELGDSALYLCASSYRVGNEKLFFGSGTQLSVL.

V gene TRBV6-5 combines with J gene TRBJ2-7, with 7 bases identical to TRBD1. The length of the CDR3 is 13 residues. The V segment lost 5 bases and the J segment 6 bases; nucleotides outside the gene matches: 7. Germline V gene lookup returns CDR1 MNHEY and CDR2 SVGAGI. The CDR3 sequence: CASSRQGVGEQYF. In DNA form, the CDR3 reads TGTGCCAGCAGTCGTCAGGGGGTCGGCGAGCAGTACTTC.

The chain recombines TRBV19 with TRBJ2-2; unclear D gene. Trimming left V 10 bases short and J 1 base short, with 13 bases between. The CDR3 contains 14 residues. Germline V gene data show CDR1 as LNHDA and CDR2 as SQIVND (reference sequence). In DNA form, the CDR3 reads TGTGCCACCAGTCGTCGCGGGAACACCGGGGAGCTGTTTTTT. It is translated as CATSRRGNTGELFF.

As concerns this clone: The sample holds other DNA sequences that translate to the same CDR3. V is TRBV5-1 and J is TRBJ2-1; perhaps TRBD2 as D (5 bases). This CDR3 has 15 amino acids. Trimming left V 0 bases short and J 0 bases short, with 7 bases between. CDR1 and CDR2 from the germline V gene are SGHRS and YFSETQ. The CDR3 loop reads CASSLAGSSYNEQFF. The DNA of the CDR3 is TGCGCCAGCAGCTTGGCGGGGAGCTCCTACAATGAGCAGTTCTTC.

The V call is TRBV5-1, the J call TRBJ2-5; 7 bases agree with TRBD2. Germline CDR1 and CDR2: SGHRS and YFSETQ. V was clipped by 2 bases and J by 1 base; unmatched bases: 8. There are 16 residues in the CDR3. CDR3 amino acids: CASSFSGASGQETQYF. The DNA of the CDR3 is TGCGCCAGCAGCTTTTCGGGAGCTAGCGGCCAAGAGACCCAGTACTTC.

The chain carries TRBV5-4 and TRBJ2-7; D perhaps matches TRBD1 (6 bases). Germline V gene data show CDR1 as SGHNT and CDR2 as YYREEE (reference sequence). This CDR3 is 13 amino acids long. The V gene lost 4 bases and the J gene lost 3 bases, with 11 bases spanning the gap. CDR3 region: CASSGAGVYEQYF. CDR3 nucleotide sequence: TGTGCCAGCAGCGGCGCAGGGGTCTACGAGCAGTACTTC.

The chain uses TRBV20-1 and TRBJ1-2, with a tentative D call TRBD1 (5 bases). The CDR3 totals 14 residues. Trimming stripped 3 bases from V and 7 bases from J, with 18 bases between. In germline, CDR1 is DFQATT, CDR2 SNEGSKA (reference sequence). This CDR3 is CSASPSDRGTGYTF. CDR3 coding DNA: TGCAGTGCTAGTCCCTCGGACCGGGGGACTGGCTACACCTTC.

V usage is TRBV11-1 and J usage is TRBJ2-3, with 12 positions matching TRBD2. CDR1 is SGHAT, CDR2 FQDESV, per germline (reference sequence). The V segment lost 0 bases and the J segment 7 bases; nucleotides outside the gene matches: 8. The CDR3 sequence is 17 residues long. CDR3 nucleotides: TGTGCCAGCAGCTTAGCGCTGACTAGCGGGAGTTTTAATACGCAGTATTTT. It codes for CASSLALTSGSFNTQYF. Together with reference TRBV11-1 and TRBJ2-3, the CDR3 gives the full variable domain: EAEVAQSPRYKITEKSQAVAFWCDPISGHATLYWYRQILGQGPELLVQFQDESVVDDSQLPKDRFSAERLKGVDSTLKIQPAELGDSAMYLCASSLALTSGSFNTQYFGPGTRLTVL.

This chain uses TRBV5-4 with TRBJ1-1, with D tentatively TRBD1 (5 bases). V was trimmed by 5 bases and J by 7 bases, leaving 15 bases between them. This CDR3 comprises 13 residues. CDR1 is SGHNT and CDR2 is YYREEE in the germline V gene (reference sequence). CDR3 DNA sequence: TGTGCCAGCAGAACTCAGGGCGCCGGTGAAGCTTTCTTT. Translating it yields CASRTQGAGEAFF.

V and J are TRBV30 and TRBJ2-2; 7 nucleotides align to TRBD2. The V gene end was trimmed by 4 bases and the J gene end by 7 bases; junction bases not matched to a gene: 3. The CDR3 spans 12 residues. From germline, CDR1 is GTSNPN and CDR2 SVGIG (reference sequence). CDR3 coding DNA: TGTGCCTGGACTAGCGGATTCGGGGAGCTGTTTTTT. Amino acid sequence: CAWTSGFGELFF.

In this sample, this clone turned up once. This sequence joins TRBV7-2 and TRBJ2-3; possible D gene TRBD2, 5 bases. The CDR3 extends over 15 amino acids. Trimming removed 5 bases from V and 0 bases from J, with 12 bases in between. CDR1 and CDR2 (germline): SGHTA, FQGNSA. The CDR3 loop is CASSRGPGSTDTQYF. As DNA, the CDR3 is TGTGCCAGCAGCCGCGGACCGGGAAGCACAGATACGCAGTATTTT.

About this clone itself: No conserved phenylalanine or tryptophan ends this CDR3, so it is likely a read error. The limits of the CDR3 on the DNA are not certain, so only TCRdb's listed CDR3 is given. The chain couples TRBV20-1 to TRBJ1-1; TRBD1 is the table's D call, not checked against the DNA. The CDR3 totals 8 residues, both ends included. Germline V lookup: CDR1 DFQATT, CDR2 SNEGSKA (reference sequence). Here the CDR3 reads CSARGGPL.

The rearrangement links TRBV7-6 to TRBJ2-5; 10 positions match TRBD1. Germline CDR1 is SGHVS and CDR2 is FNYEAQ. This CDR3 comprises 16 residues. Losses at the gene ends were 5 bases for V and 4 bases for J; bases not matched to a gene: 10. The CDR3 reads CASSAGTGDYGETQYF. The CDR3 bases are TGTGCCAGCAGCGCGGGGACAGGGGACTATGGAGAGACCCAGTACTTC.

V and J are TRBV28 and TRBJ1-5; 8 nucleotides line up with TRBD1. J gave up 5 bases and V 9 bases, and 6 bases lay outside the gene matches. CDR1 MDHEN and CDR2 SYDVKM come from the germline V gene. This CDR3 comprises 13 residues. The DNA for the CDR3 is TGTGCCAGTTTCGGACAGGGTTATCAGCCCCAGCATTTT. Its protein product is CASFGQGYQPQHF.

V usage is TRBV18 and J usage is TRBJ2-1; 7 nucleotides line up with TRBD2. CDR1 is KGHSH and CDR2 is LQKENI in the germline V gene. This CDR3 comprises 14 residues. V was clipped by 4 bases and J by 7 bases; unmatched bases: 7. Here the CDR3 reads CASSLRGGSNEQFF. Here the CDR3 DNA reads TGTGCCAGCTCACTAAGAGGCGGGAGTAATGAGCAGTTCTTC. Using reference TRBV18 and TRBJ2-1 for the parts outside the CDR3, the full variable domain is NAGVMQNPRHLVRRRGQEARLRCSPMKGHSHVYWYRQLPEEGLKFMVYLQKENIIDESGMPKERFSAEFPKEGPSILRIQQVVRGDSAAYFCASSLRGGSNEQFFGPGTRLTVL.

In DNA form, the CDR3 reads TGTGCCAGCAGTTACGCTAGCGGGAGGGCCTTCGAGCAGTACTTC. This encodes CASSYASGRAFEQYF. The chain recombines TRBV6-5 with TRBJ2-7, with 12 positions matching TRBD2. CDR1 is MNHEY, CDR2 SVGAGI, per germline. This CDR3 spans 15 amino acids. The J segment lost 6 bases and the V segment lost 2 bases, leaving 5 bases of the junction unmatched.

The gene calls are TRBV10-1 and TRBJ2-1, with TRBD2 as a possible D gene (5 bases). Looked up from germline, CDR1 is WNHNN and CDR2 is SYGVQD (reference sequence). The length of the CDR3 is 14 residues. V shed 3 bases and J shed 7 bases, with 13 bases lying between them. Here the CDR3 DNA reads TGCGCCAGCAGTGACTCCGGGGTAGGAAATGAGCAGTTCTTC. It yields the protein CASSDSGVGNEQFF.

V gene TRBV5-1 combines with J gene TRBJ2-6, with TRBD2 as a possible D gene (6 bases). The germline CDR1 and CDR2 sequences are SGHRS and YFSETQ. V was cut by 4 bases and J by 0 bases, with 14 bases left in between. This CDR3 has 17 residues. In nucleotides, the CDR3 is TGCGCCAGCAGCGTCGGGGGATTCGCCTCTGGGGCCAACGTCCTGACTTTC. This sequence encodes CASSVGGFASGANVLTF.

This clone was observed at least ten times. Other DNA sequences in the same sample also yield this CDR3. The V call is TRBV5-1, the J call TRBJ2-5; TRBD2 aligns across 8 bases. The CDR3 loop spans 14 amino acids. V trimming: 0 bases; J trimming: 2 bases; junction bases outside the gene matches: 0. Germline V lookup: CDR1 SGHRS, CDR2 YFSETQ. This CDR3 is CASSLAGGQETQYF. The CDR3 coding sequence is TGCGCCAGCAGCTTGGCGGGAGGGCAAGAGACCCAGTACTTC.

The chain carries TRBV6-2 or TRBV6-3 and TRBJ2-7, with 8 positions matching TRBD2. This CDR3 is 15 amino acids long. Germline V CDR1 and CDR2: MNHEY, SVGEGT. The trim removed 0 bases at V and 6 bases at J, leaving 7 bases unmatched. CDR3 bases: TGTGCCAGCAGTTACTCGTTCAGCGGGAGACCCGAGCAGTACTTC. Translation gives CASSYSFSGRPEQYF.

The chain employs TRBV9 and TRBJ1-4; possible D gene TRBD1, 5 bases. Trimming took 0 bases from V and 7 from J, leaving 13 bases between them. CDR1 is SGDLS, CDR2 YYNGEE, per germline. This CDR3 comprises 15 residues. This CDR3 reads CASSVDKGLGEKLFF. CDR3 sequence (DNA): TGTGCCAGCAGCGTAGATAAGGGGCTGGGTGAAAAACTGTTTTTT.

V usage is TRBV5-1 and J usage is TRBJ1-4; TRBD1 aligns across 10 bases. Germline CDR1 reads SGHRS; CDR2 reads YFSETQ. The CDR3 covers 15 residues. V lost 5 bases, J lost 7 bases, and 8 bases stayed unmatched. CDR3 sequence reads: CASRFGGTGAEKLFF. As DNA, the CDR3 is TGCGCCAGCAGGTTTGGCGGGACAGGGGCTGAAAAACTGTTTTTT.

The genes are TRBV5-8 and TRBJ2-1; 9 positions match TRBD2. Trimming cost V 4 bases and J 8 bases; bases outside gene matches: 10. The CDR3 runs to 15 residues. CDR1 and CDR2 (germline): SGHTS, YDEGEE. As DNA, the CDR3 is TGTGCCAGCAGCCTCGTAGCGGGAGTAAAGGATGAGCAGTTCTTC. Translated: CASSLVAGVKDEQFF.

The genes are TRBV2 and TRBJ1-5; 8 bases align to TRBD1. The V segment lost 6 bases and the J segment 4 bases; nucleotides outside the gene matches: 8. Germline V gene lookup returns CDR1 SNHLY and CDR2 FYNNEI. The CDR3 loop spans 15 amino acids. The CDR3 reads CASRTYDRGNQPQHF. The DNA of the CDR3 is TGTGCCAGCAGAACCTACGACAGGGGAAATCAGCCCCAGCATTTT.

This chain joins TRBV30 and TRBJ1-5; D is perhaps TRBD1 (5 bases). Trimming removed 0 bases at V and 7 bases at J, with 7 bases between. CDR1 is GTSNPN and CDR2 is SVGIG in the germline V gene (reference sequence). The CDR3 contains 12 residues. CDR3 loop: CAWSVRGQPQHF. CDR3 coding DNA: TGTGCCTGGAGTGTACGGGGGCAGCCCCAGCATTTT.

This clone showed up just a few times. The rearrangement joins TRBV6-1 to TRBJ1-4, with D possibly TRBD1 on 6 matching bases. The germline V and J ends were trimmed by 3 bases and 8 bases, with 13 bases remaining between them. Germline assignment: CDR1 MNHNS and CDR2 SASEGT. The CDR3 length is 14 residues. The CDR3 bases are TGTGCCAGCAGTGATTACAGGGTGAACGAAAAACTGTTTTTT. It encodes CASSDYRVNEKLFF.